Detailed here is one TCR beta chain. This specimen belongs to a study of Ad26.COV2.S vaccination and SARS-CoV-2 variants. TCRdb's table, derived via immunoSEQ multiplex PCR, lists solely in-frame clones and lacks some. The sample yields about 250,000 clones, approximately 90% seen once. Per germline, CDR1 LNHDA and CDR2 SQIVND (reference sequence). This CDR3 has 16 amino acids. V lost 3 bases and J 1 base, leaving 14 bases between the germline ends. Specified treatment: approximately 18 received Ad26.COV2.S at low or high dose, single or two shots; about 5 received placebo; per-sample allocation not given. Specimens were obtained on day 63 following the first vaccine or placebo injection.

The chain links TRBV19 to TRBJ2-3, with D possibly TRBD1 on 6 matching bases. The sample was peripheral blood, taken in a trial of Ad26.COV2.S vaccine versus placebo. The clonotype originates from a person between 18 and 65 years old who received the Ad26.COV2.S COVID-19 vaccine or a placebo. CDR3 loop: CASSISGDRGTDTQYF. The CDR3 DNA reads TGTGCCAGTAGTATTTCAGGGGATCGGGGCACAGATACGCAGTATTTT.